Listed below are T cell receptor beta chains from one sample, sequenced in a study of shared clonotypes between healthy human individuals. Only in-frame clones appear in the TCRdb table, and some are missing; sequencing was by immunoSEQ multiplex PCR. Of fewer than 700,000 clones in the sample, roughly four fifths were seen once. Sequenced sample: PBMCs. The receptors were gathered from a woman in her 40s in good health. Some clones in this sample may be carry-over from other donors' samples. CDR3s include the opening cysteine and the closing phenylalanine or tryptophan. Fields, in order: D gene, J gene, V gene, clone size, CDR3 DNA, CDR3 protein. D genes are given only for firm matches. Rows may omit the clone size; those that give it use once, few, many or a size class.

d_call: TRBD1
j_call: TRBJ2-2
v_call: TRBV7-8
clone_size: .
cdr3_nt: TGTGCCAGCAGCTGGACAGGGGGGAACACCGGGGAGCTGTTTTTT
cdr3_aa: CASSWTGGNTGELFF

d_call: TRBD1
j_call: TRBJ2-6
v_call: TRBV7-6
clone_size: .
cdr3_nt: TGTGCCAGCAGCCCCCACCCCACAGGGGCTGGGGCCAACGTCCTGACTTTC
cdr3_aa: CASSPHPTGAGANVLTF

d_call: .
j_call: TRBJ2-7
v_call: TRBV4-1
clone_size: .
cdr3_nt: TGCGCCAGCAGCCAAGCACCCAGGGGCTCCTACGAGCAGTACTTC
cdr3_aa: CASSQAPRGSYEQYF

d_call: TRBD2
j_call: TRBJ2-1
v_call: TRBV7-3
clone_size: once
cdr3_nt: TGTGCCAGCAGCTCCAGCGGGGCAAGCTCCTACAATGAGCAGTTCTTC
cdr3_aa: CASSSSGASSYNEQFF

d_call: .
j_call: TRBJ2-5
v_call: TRBV7-9
clone_size: .
cdr3_nt: TGTGCCAGCAGGTCGGGTAGGGGCCAAGAGACCCAGTACTTC
cdr3_aa: CASRSGRGQETQYF

d_call: TRBD1
j_call: TRBJ2-7
v_call: TRBV4-3
clone_size: .
cdr3_nt: TGCGCCAGCAGCCCCCGGACAGGGCCTCGCTACGAGCAGTACTTC
cdr3_aa: CASSPRTGPRYEQYF

d_call: .
j_call: TRBJ2-3
v_call: TRBV6-6
clone_size: once
cdr3_nt: TGTGCCAGCAGTTACCCCGGGGTGGATACGCAGTATTTT
cdr3_aa: CASSYPGVDTQYF

d_call: TRBD2
j_call: TRBJ2-2
v_call: TRBV7-3
clone_size: .
cdr3_nt: TGTGCCAGCAGCCCCCGACTAGCGGGAGCTGGGGAGCTGTTTTTT
cdr3_aa: CASSPRLAGAGELFF

d_call: .
j_call: TRBJ2-7
v_call: TRBV14
clone_size: .
cdr3_nt: TGTGCCAGCAGCAATAGGTACGAGCAGTACTTC
cdr3_aa: CASSNRYEQYF

d_call: TRBD1
j_call: TRBJ2-7
v_call: TRBV7-9
clone_size: .
cdr3_nt: TGTGCCAGCAGCTATGGACAGGTCGGCGAGCAGCACTTC
cdr3_aa: CASSYGQVGEQHF

d_call: .
j_call: TRBJ2-1
v_call: TRBV7-3
clone_size: .
cdr3_nt: TGTGCCAGCAGCTTAAGTCTTGGAACTGAGCAGTTCTTC
cdr3_aa: CASSLSLGTEQFF

d_call: .
j_call: TRBJ2-7
v_call: TRBV10-2
clone_size: .
cdr3_nt: TGCGCCAGCAGTGCAACCCAGGGAGAGCAGTACTTC
cdr3_aa: CASSATQGEQYF

d_call: .
j_call: TRBJ1-1
v_call: TRBV9
clone_size: .
cdr3_nt: TGTGCCAGCAGCGTAGACAGCTTTAACACTGAAGCTTTCTTT
cdr3_aa: CASSVDSFNTEAFF

d_call: TRBD2
j_call: TRBJ2-1
v_call: TRBV5-5
clone_size: .
cdr3_nt: TGTGCCAGCAAGACCGGGGGACTAGCGGGGCTTAATGAGCAGTTCTTC
cdr3_aa: CASKTGGLAGLNEQFF

d_call: TRBD1
j_call: TRBJ1-2
v_call: TRBV30
clone_size: .
cdr3_nt: TGTGCCTGGAGTGACAGGGGGCGCAGCTATGGCTACACCTTC
cdr3_aa: CAWSDRGRSYGYTF

d_call: .
j_call: TRBJ2-4
v_call: TRBV4-1
clone_size: .
cdr3_nt: TGCGCCAGCAGCCAAGATTTCCAGCAGGCCAGGCTCTTAGCCAAAAACATTCAGTACTTC
cdr3_aa: CASSQDFQQARLLAKNIQYF

d_call: .
j_call: TRBJ2-1
v_call: TRBV19
clone_size: .
cdr3_nt: TGTGCCAGTAGTATGTGGGGCAATGAGCAGTTCTTC
cdr3_aa: CASSMWGNEQFF

d_call: .
j_call: TRBJ2-1
v_call: TRBV11-2
clone_size: .
cdr3_nt: TGTGCCAGCAGCCTAGGACTGGACAATGAGCAGTTCTTC
cdr3_aa: CASSLGLDNEQFF

d_call: TRBD2
j_call: TRBJ2-1
v_call: TRBV5-1
clone_size: .
cdr3_nt: TGCGCCAGCAGCTTGGCCAGCGGGAGAACTTACAATGAGCAGTTCTTC
cdr3_aa: CASSLASGRTYNEQFF

d_call: .
j_call: TRBJ2-1
v_call: TRBV5-1
clone_size: .
cdr3_nt: TGCGCCAGCAGCTTGGGAGGGAGAGGGACCTACAATGAGCAGTTCTTC
cdr3_aa: CASSLGGRGTYNEQFF

d_call: .
j_call: TRBJ1-5
v_call: TRBV6-5
clone_size: .
cdr3_nt: TGTGCCAGTTGGGGGGGGGCATATAGCAATCAGCCCCAGCATTTT
cdr3_aa: CASWGGAYSNQPQHF

d_call: TRBD1
j_call: TRBJ1-4
v_call: TRBV2
clone_size: .
cdr3_nt: TGTGCCAGCAGCCTTAGACAGGGCGGGCTTTCGACAACTAATGAAAAACTGTTTTTT
cdr3_aa: CASSLRQGGLSTTNEKLFF

d_call: TRBD1
j_call: TRBJ1-5
v_call: TRBV19
clone_size: .
cdr3_nt: TGTGCCAGTAGTACCCGGACAGGGGGCAATGGCAATCAGCCCCAGCATTTT
cdr3_aa: CASSTRTGGNGNQPQHF

d_call: .
j_call: TRBJ2-2
v_call: TRBV18
clone_size: once
cdr3_nt: TGTGCCAGCTCACCAAGACAGGTGGTTTCCGGGGAGCTGTTTTTT
cdr3_aa: CASSPRQVVSGELFF

d_call: TRBD1
j_call: TRBJ1-1
v_call: TRBV2
clone_size: .
cdr3_nt: TGTGCCAGCAGTGAATTGAGACAGGGTAGCACTGAAGCTTTCTTT
cdr3_aa: CASSELRQGSTEAFF

d_call: .
j_call: TRBJ2-3
v_call: TRBV28
clone_size: .
cdr3_nt: TGTGCCAGCAGTTTAGATGCAGCCACAGATACGCAGTATTTT
cdr3_aa: CASSLDAATDTQYF

d_call: .
j_call: TRBJ2-5
v_call: TRBV7-8
clone_size: .
cdr3_nt: TGTGCCTCCTGGGCCCTTGTAACGGAGACCCAGTACTTC
cdr3_aa: CASWALVTETQYF

d_call: TRBD2
j_call: TRBJ2-1
v_call: TRBV5-4
clone_size: .
cdr3_nt: TGTGCCAGCAGCTCGGGAGGGGATTCCTACAATGAGCAGTTCTTC
cdr3_aa: CASSSGGDSYNEQFF

d_call: TRBD2
j_call: TRBJ2-1
v_call: TRBV29-1
clone_size: .
cdr3_nt: TGCAGCGTTGAGACGACTAGCGGAGACAAAAATGAGCAGTTCTTC
cdr3_aa: CSVETTSGDKNEQFF

d_call: TRBD1
j_call: TRBJ2-7
v_call: TRBV30
clone_size: .
cdr3_nt: TGTGCCTGGAGTGGACAGGGCTCTACCTACGAGCAGTACTTC
cdr3_aa: CAWSGQGSTYEQYF

d_call: .
j_call: TRBJ2-3
v_call: TRBV9
clone_size: .
cdr3_nt: TGTGCCAGCAGCGTAGGGGGAGTGCGGGTCACAGATACGCAGTATTTT
cdr3_aa: CASSVGGVRVTDTQYF

d_call: .
j_call: TRBJ2-7
v_call: TRBV4-1
clone_size: .
cdr3_nt: TGCGCCAGCGGCCCGGGCCTAGCAGATTCCTACGAGCAGTACTTC
cdr3_aa: CASGPGLADSYEQYF

d_call: .
j_call: TRBJ2-1
v_call: TRBV6-4
clone_size: many
cdr3_nt: TGTGCCAGCAGTGAAAGGGACGGGTCCTACAATGAGCAGTTCTTC
cdr3_aa: CASSERDGSYNEQFF

d_call: TRBD1
j_call: TRBJ1-2
v_call: TRBV2
clone_size: .
cdr3_nt: TGTGCCAGCCAGAACAGGGGGCTTGGCCAATCCTATGGCTACACCTTC
cdr3_aa: CASQNRGLGQSYGYTF

d_call: .
j_call: TRBJ2-7
v_call: TRBV7-9
clone_size: .
cdr3_nt: TGTGCCAGCAGCTTAGTGGGGGCCAGCTCCTACGAGCAGTACTTC
cdr3_aa: CASSLVGASSYEQYF

d_call: .
j_call: TRBJ2-6
v_call: TRBV30
clone_size: .
cdr3_nt: TGTGCCTGGAGTAAAGGAACTTTCTCTGGGGCCAACGTCCTGACTTTC
cdr3_aa: CAWSKGTFSGANVLTF

d_call: .
j_call: TRBJ2-7
v_call: TRBV30
clone_size: .
cdr3_nt: TGTGCCTGGAGTGTACAACCTAACTCCTACGAGCAGTACTTC
cdr3_aa: CAWSVQPNSYEQYF

d_call: .
j_call: TRBJ1-1
v_call: TRBV7-9
clone_size: .
cdr3_nt: TGTGCCAGCAGCTACACAGGAACTGAAGCTTTCTTT
cdr3_aa: CASSYTGTEAFF

d_call: .
j_call: TRBJ1-4
v_call: TRBV6-5
clone_size: .
cdr3_nt: TGTGCCAGCAGCCGAACAGGGAGGGAGGAAAAACTGTTTTTT
cdr3_aa: CASSRTGREEKLFF

d_call: .
j_call: TRBJ2-3
v_call: TRBV29-1
clone_size: .
cdr3_nt: TGCAGCGTTGAAGGAGGAGGGTCTCTTAGCACAGATACGCAGTATTTT
cdr3_aa: CSVEGGGSLSTDTQYF

d_call: TRBD1
j_call: TRBJ2-3
v_call: TRBV6-4
clone_size: many
cdr3_nt: TGTGCCAGCAGTGACGGACAGGCCACAGATACGCAGTATTTT
cdr3_aa: CASSDGQATDTQYF

d_call: .
j_call: TRBJ1-1
v_call: TRBV7-3
clone_size: few
cdr3_nt: TGTGCCAGCAGCTCCTCCGCCGGGACGGATGAAGCTTTCTTT
cdr3_aa: CASSSSAGTDEAFF

d_call: .
j_call: TRBJ2-1
v_call: TRBV11-2
clone_size: few
cdr3_nt: TGTGCCAGCAGCGTCACACTAGTAACCTACAATGAGCAGTTCTTC
cdr3_aa: CASSVTLVTYNEQFF